This T cell receptor (beta chain) derives from a study of shared clonotypes between healthy human individuals. The V gene lost 5 bases and the J gene lost 7 bases, with 23 bases spanning the gap. This CDR3 contains 17 residues. Germline V gene sequence: CDR1 MNHEY, CDR2 SMNVEV (reference sequence). Remarks on this clone: Its antigen remains unknown.

Among the unsorted PBMC samples, replicate PCRs used around 300 ng DNA, roughly 30,000 T cell genomes. Profiling relied on immunoSEQ multiplex PCR, and the TCRdb table lists in-frame clones only, not all of them. This table has over 400,000 clones, approximately 80% appearing once. Everyone who donated was a Caucasian adult who lived in Nashville, Tennessee. Whole-study findings and limits: In having few donors, the study represented limited genetic and exposure-history diversity.

The receptor's source is a woman between 40 and 55 years old in good health. Some clones in this sample may be carry-over from other donors' samples. The sequencing sample was made of PBMCs. V usage is TRBV27 and J usage is TRBJ2-2, with D perhaps TRBD1 (7 bases). CDR3: CASSPDRVRGRVGELFF. The CDR3 region has the DNA TGTGCCAGCAGTCCCGACAGGGTGCGGGGACGGGTCGGGGAGCTGTTTTTT.